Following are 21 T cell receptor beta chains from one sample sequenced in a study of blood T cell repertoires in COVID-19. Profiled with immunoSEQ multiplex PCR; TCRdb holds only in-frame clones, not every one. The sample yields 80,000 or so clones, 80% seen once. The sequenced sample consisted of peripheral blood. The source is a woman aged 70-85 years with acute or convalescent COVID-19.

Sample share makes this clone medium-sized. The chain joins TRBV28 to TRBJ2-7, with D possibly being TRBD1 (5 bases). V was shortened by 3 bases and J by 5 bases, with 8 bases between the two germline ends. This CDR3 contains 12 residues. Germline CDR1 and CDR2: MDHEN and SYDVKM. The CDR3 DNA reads TGTGCCAGCAGTTTCTCAGGGAACGAGCAGTACTTC. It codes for CASSFSGNEQYF.

CDR3 region: CASSVALDRDYSGANVLTF. The CDR3 region has the DNA TGTGCCAGCAGCGTAGCGCTGGACAGGGATTACTCTGGGGCCAACGTCCTGACTTTC. The V call is TRBV9, the J call TRBJ2-6, with 8 bases lining up with TRBD1. CDR1 is SGDLS and CDR2 is YYNGEE in the germline V gene. The CDR3 contains 19 residues. V was pared by 0 bases and J by 0 bases, with 8 bases of the junction left unmatched.

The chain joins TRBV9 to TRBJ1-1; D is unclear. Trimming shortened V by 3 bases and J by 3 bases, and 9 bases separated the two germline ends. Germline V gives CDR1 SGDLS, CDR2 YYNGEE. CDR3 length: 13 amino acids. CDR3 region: CASSATPDTEAFF. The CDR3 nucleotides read TGTGCCAGCAGCGCCACCCCGGACACTGAAGCTTTCTTT.

CDR3 amino acids: CASTIQAQRNTGELFF. In DNA form, the CDR3 reads TGTGCCAGCACCATACAGGCTCAGCGCAACACCGGGGAGCTGTTTTTT. The gene calls are TRBV6-6 and TRBJ2-2; D might be TRBD1 (5 bases). V lost 7 bases and J 2 bases, leaving 17 bases between the germline ends. Looked up from germline, CDR1 is MNHNY and CDR2 is SVGAGI (reference sequence). CDR3 length: 16 amino acids.

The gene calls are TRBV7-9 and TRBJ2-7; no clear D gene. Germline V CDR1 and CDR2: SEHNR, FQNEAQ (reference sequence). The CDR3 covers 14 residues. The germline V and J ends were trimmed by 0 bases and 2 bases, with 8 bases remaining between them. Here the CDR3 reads CASSLATSPYEQYF. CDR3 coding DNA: TGTGCCAGCAGCTTAGCCACTTCTCCCTACGAGCAGTACTTC. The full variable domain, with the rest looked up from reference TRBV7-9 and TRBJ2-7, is DTGVSQNPRHKITKRGQNVTFRCDPISEHNRLYWYRQTLGQGPEFLTYFQNEAQLEKSRLLSDRFSAERPKGSFSTLEIQRTEQGDSAMYLCASSLATSPYEQYFGPGTRLTVT.

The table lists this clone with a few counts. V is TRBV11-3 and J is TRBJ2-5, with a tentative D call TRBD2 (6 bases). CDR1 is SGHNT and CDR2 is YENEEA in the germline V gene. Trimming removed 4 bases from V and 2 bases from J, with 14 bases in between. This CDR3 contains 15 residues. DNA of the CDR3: TGTGCCAGCAGCTCCCGTGCGGGGAGTCAAGAGACCCAGTACTTC. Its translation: CASSSRAGSQETQYF.

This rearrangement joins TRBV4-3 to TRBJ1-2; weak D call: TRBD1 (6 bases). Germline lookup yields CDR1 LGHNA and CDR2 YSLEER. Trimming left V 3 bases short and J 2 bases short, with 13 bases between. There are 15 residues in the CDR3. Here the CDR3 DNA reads TGCGCCAGCAGCCAGTATGGACAGCCAAACTATGGCTACACCTTC. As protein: CASSQYGQPNYGYTF.

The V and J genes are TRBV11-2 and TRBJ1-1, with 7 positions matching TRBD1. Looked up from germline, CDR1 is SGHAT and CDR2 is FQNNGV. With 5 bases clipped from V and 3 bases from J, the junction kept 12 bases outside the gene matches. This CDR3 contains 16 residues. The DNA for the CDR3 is TGTGCCAGCAGCGTAGGCCGACAGGGCGTTTACACTGAAGCTTTCTTT. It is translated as CASSVGRQGVYTEAFF.

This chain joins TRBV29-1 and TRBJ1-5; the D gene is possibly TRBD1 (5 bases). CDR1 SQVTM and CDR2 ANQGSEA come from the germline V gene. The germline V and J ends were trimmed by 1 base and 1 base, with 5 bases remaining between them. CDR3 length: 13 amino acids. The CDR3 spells CSVEAGSNQPQHF. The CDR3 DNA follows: TGCAGCGTTGAAGCAGGGAGCAATCAGCCCCAGCATTTT.

The DNA for the CDR3 is TGTGCCAGCAGCTTAGTAAAGGGGGCCGGCACTGAAGCTTTCTTT. As protein: CASSLVKGAGTEAFF. The chain couples TRBV7-2 to TRBJ1-1; 7 bases line up with TRBD1. V gave up 1 base and J gave up 4 bases; unmatched junction bases: 6. In germline, CDR1 is SGHTA, CDR2 FQGNSA. This CDR3 comprises 15 residues.

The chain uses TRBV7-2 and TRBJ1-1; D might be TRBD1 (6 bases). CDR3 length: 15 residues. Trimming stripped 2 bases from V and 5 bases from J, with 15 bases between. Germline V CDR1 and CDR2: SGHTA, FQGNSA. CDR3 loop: CASSLFGGASTEAFF. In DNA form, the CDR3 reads TGTGCCAGCAGCTTATTTGGGGGCGCGAGTACTGAAGCTTTCTTT.

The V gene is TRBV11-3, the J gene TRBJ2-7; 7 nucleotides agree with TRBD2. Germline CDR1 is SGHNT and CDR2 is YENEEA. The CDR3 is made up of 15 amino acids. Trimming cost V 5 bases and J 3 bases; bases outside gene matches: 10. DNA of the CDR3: TGTGCCAGCAGCGCGTCTCTAGCGGATAGCTACGAGCAGTACTTC. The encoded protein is CASSASLADSYEQYF. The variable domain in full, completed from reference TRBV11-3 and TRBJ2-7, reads EAGVVQSPRYKIIEKKQPVAFWCNPISGHNTLYWYLQNLGQGPELLIRYENEEAVDDSQLPKDRFSAERLKGVDSTLKIQPAELGDSAVYLCASSASLADSYEQYFGPGTRLTVT.

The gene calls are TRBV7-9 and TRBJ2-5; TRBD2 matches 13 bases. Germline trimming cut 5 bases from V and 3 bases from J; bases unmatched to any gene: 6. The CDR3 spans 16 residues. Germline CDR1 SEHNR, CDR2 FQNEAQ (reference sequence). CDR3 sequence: CASSPLAGGPEETQYF. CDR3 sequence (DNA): TGTGCCAGCAGCCCACTAGCGGGGGGGCCTGAAGAGACCCAGTACTTC. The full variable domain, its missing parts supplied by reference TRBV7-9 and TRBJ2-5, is DTGVSQNPRHKITKRGQNVTFRCDPISEHNRLYWYRQTLGQGPEFLTYFQNEAQLEKSRLLSDRFSAERPKGSFSTLEIQRTEQGDSAMYLCASSPLAGGPEETQYFGPGTRLLVL.

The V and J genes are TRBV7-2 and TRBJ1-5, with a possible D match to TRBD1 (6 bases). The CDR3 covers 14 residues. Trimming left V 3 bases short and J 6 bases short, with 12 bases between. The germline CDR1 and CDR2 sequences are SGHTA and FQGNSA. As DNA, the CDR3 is TGTGCCAGCAGCTTTCAGGGGCAGGGTCAGCCCCAGCATTTT. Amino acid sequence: CASSFQGQGQPQHF. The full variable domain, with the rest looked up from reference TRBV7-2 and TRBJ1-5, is GAGVSQSPSNKVTEKGKDVELRCDPISGHTALYWYRQSLGQGLEFLIYFQGNSAPDKSGLPSDRFSAERTGGSVSTLTIQRTQQEDSAVYLCASSFQGQGQPQHFGDGTRLSIL.

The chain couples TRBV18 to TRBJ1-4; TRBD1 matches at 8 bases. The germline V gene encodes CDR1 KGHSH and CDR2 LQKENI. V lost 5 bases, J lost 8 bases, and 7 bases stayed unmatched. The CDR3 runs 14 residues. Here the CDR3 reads CASSAGQGREKLFF. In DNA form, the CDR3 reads TGTGCCAGCTCAGCCGGACAGGGTCGGGAAAAACTGTTTTTT. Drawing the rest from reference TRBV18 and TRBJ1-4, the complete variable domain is NAGVMQNPRHLVRRRGQEARLRCSPMKGHSHVYWYRQLPEEGLKFMVYLQKENIIDESGMPKERFSAEFPKEGPSILRIQQVVRGDSAAYFCASSAGQGREKLFFGSGTQLSVL.

The DNA of the CDR3 is TGTGCCAGTAGTATATTGGGGACAGGGATCAACGAGCAGTACTTC. It encodes CASSILGTGINEQYF. The chain employs TRBV19 and TRBJ2-7; TRBD1 aligns across 9 bases. Germline CDR1 is LNHDA and CDR2 is SQIVND (reference sequence). CDR3 length equals 15 residues. V dropped 2 bases and J dropped 5; count of bases not matched to a gene: 7. Looking up the rest from reference TRBV19 and TRBJ2-7 gives the full variable domain: DGGITQSPKYLFRKEGQNVTLSCEQNLNHDAMYWYRQDPGQGLRLIYYSQIVNDFQKGDIAEGYSVSREKKESFPLTVTSAQKNPTAFYLCASSILGTGINEQYFGPGTRLTVT.

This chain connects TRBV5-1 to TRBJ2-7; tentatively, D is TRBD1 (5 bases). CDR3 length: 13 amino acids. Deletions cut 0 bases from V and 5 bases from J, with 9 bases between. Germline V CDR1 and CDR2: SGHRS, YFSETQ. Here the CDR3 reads CASSLAQGNEQYF. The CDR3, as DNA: TGCGCCAGCAGCTTGGCCCAGGGAAACGAGCAGTACTTC. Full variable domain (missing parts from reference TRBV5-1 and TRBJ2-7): KAGVTQTPRYLIKTRGQQVTLSCSPISGHRSVSWYQQTPGQGLQFLFEYFSETQRNKGNFPGRFSGRQFSNSRSEMNVSTLELGDSALYLCASSLAQGNEQYFGPGTRLTVT.

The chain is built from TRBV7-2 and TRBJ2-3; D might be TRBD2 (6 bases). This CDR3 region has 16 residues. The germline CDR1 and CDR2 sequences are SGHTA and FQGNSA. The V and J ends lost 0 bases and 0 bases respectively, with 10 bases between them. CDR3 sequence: CASSLAAGPSTDTQYF. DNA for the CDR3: TGTGCCAGCAGCTTAGCCGCGGGACCTAGCACAGATACGCAGTATTTT.

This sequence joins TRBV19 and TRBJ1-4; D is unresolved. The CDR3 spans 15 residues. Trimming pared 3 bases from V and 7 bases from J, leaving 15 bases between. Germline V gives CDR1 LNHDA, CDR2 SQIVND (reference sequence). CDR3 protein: CASSISAGPGEKLFF. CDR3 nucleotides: TGTGCCAGTAGTATCTCCGCGGGTCCCGGTGAAAAACTGTTTTTT.

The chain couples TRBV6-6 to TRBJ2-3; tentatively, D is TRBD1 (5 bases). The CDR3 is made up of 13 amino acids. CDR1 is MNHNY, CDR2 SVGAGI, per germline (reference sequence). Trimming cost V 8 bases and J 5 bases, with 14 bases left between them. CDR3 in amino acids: CASAGAWVDTQYF. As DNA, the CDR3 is TGTGCCAGCGCTGGGGCGTGGGTAGATACGCAGTATTTT.

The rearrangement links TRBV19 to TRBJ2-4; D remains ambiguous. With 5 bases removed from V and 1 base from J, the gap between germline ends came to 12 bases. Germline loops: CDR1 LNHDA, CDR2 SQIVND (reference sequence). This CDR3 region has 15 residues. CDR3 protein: CASSYAGRAKNIQYF. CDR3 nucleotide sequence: TGTGCCAGTAGTTATGCAGGTCGGGCCAAAAACATTCAGTACTTC.